This T cell receptor (beta chain) emerged from a study of CD8 T cells in ankylosing spondylitis. Germline V gene sequence: CDR1 SEHNR, CDR2 FQNEAQ (reference sequence). There are 14 residues in the CDR3. V lost 5 bases and J lost 3, with 13 bases in between. Findings and limits, study-wide: Reactive arthritis synovial fluid and blood previously showed some of these motif variants. Blood from ankylosing spondylitis patients appeared to carry a characteristic roughly 8-variant TCR beta motif. CD8+ disease-linked clones were present at relatively low frequencies in blood. As reported, disease-linked clones showed significant enrichment in matched ankylosing spondylitis synovial fluid.

It was by quantitative 5'-RACE with molecular barcodes that TCR beta libraries were made. TCRdb reprocessed the 5' RACE reads with MiXCR, giving one entry per CDR3 protein. The sample consists of about 500,000 distinct CDR3 sequences, roughly 13% of them appearing once. This clonotype was seen only a few times. The antigen is undetermined. The V gene is TRBV7-9, the J gene TRBJ1-1; D is undetermined. The source is a male donor with ankylosing spondylitis. What was sequenced was blood, either unsorted or a sorted T cell fraction (not recorded which). CDR3 bases: TGTGCCAGCAGCCAGAGTGGGGAGCACACTGAAGCTTTCTTT. Translating gives CASSQSGEHTEAFF.